A selection of T cell receptor beta chains follows, all from one sample in a study of blood T cell repertoires in COVID-19. The assay was immunoSEQ multiplex PCR, and TCRdb's table has in-frame clones only and misses some. The table shows over 12,000 clones, with approximately 92% occurring only once. Sequencing input: peripheral blood. Receptor source: a human donor with active COVID-19. The donor label of this sample is uncertain. The CDR3 runs from the conserved cysteine through the conserved F or W. Each record gives: V gene, J gene, D gene, clone size, CDR3 protein, CDR3 DNA. A D gene is named only where the DNA matches it firmly. Expanded clones get a size class; other rows say once, few or many, or leave the size out.

TRBV11-2	TRBJ2-1	TRBD2	.	CASSPYASGRGNEQFF	TGTGCCAGCAGCCCTTACGCTAGCGGGAGGGGGAATGAGCAGTTCTTC
TRBV30	TRBJ1-3	.	.	CAWSVRTGWYGNTIYF	TGTGCCTGGAGTGTCCGAACAGGGTGGTACGGAAACACCATATATTTT
TRBV5-1	TRBJ2-3	TRBD2	.	CASSRRERGDTDTQYF	TGCGCCAGCAGCCGTCGGGAGCGGGGGGATACAGATACGCAGTATTTT
TRBV5-6	TRBJ2-7	TRBD1	.	CASTRRARGTSSYEQYF	TGTGCCAGCACCCGACGAGCCAGGGGGACGAGCTCCTACGAGCAGTACTTC
TRBV11-2	TRBJ1-1	.	.	CASSPYAGARTEAFF	TGTGCCAGCAGCCCCTACGCTGGGGCGAGGACTGAAGCTTTCTTT
TRBV14	TRBJ2-1	.	.	CASSRGRASYNEQFF	TGTGCCAGCAGCCGCGGCAGGGCTAGCTACAATGAGCAGTTCTTC
TRBV6-1	TRBJ2-3	.	once	CASSEGLMGGDTQYF	TGTGCCAGCAGTGAAGGTCTAATGGGGGGAGATACGCAGTATTTT
TRBV6-6	TRBJ2-3	.	.	CASMVQGALGHTPQYF	TGTGCCAGCATGGTACAGGGAGCCCTCGGCCACACTCCGCAGTATTTT
TRBV5-4	TRBJ2-2	.	.	CASSRPGVTGELFF	TGTGCCAGCAGCAGACCCGGGGTGACCGGGGAGCTGTTTTTT
TRBV5-1	TRBJ2-4	TRBD1	.	CASSPRTGGNIQYF	TGCGCCAGCAGCCCTCGGACAGGGGGGAACATTCAGTACTTC
TRBV29-1	TRBJ1-1	.	once	CSVGHQEAFF	TGCAGCGTCGGACACCAAGAAGCTTTCTTT
TRBV10-3	TRBJ2-2	.	.	CAISPARGNTGELFF	TGTGCCATCAGTCCTGCCAGGGGGAACACCGGGGAGCTGTTTTTT
TRBV6-4	TRBJ1-2	.	.	CASSDSGGAYGYTF	TGTGCCAGCAGTGACTCCGGAGGGGCCTATGGCTACACCTTC
TRBV18	TRBJ1-6	.	.	CASSPSRTANSPLHF	TGTGCCAGCTCCCCCTCTCGGACAGCGAATTCACCCCTCCACTTT
TRBV9	TRBJ1-3	.	.	CASSVGPISSGNTIYF	TGTGCCAGCAGCGTAGGCCCAATTAGCTCTGGAAACACCATATATTTT
TRBV5-1	TRBJ2-2	.	.	CASSLVAGNTGELFF	TGCGCCAGCAGCTTGGTTGCGGGAAACACCGGGGAGCTGTTTTTT
TRBV7-6	TRBJ2-7	TRBD1	once	CASSLGGGTGDSEQYF	TGTGCCAGCAGCTTAGGAGGGGGGACAGGGGACAGCGAGCAGTACTTC
TRBV14	TRBJ1-2	TRBD1	.	CASSPRGGHYGYTF	TGTGCCAGCAGCCCCCGAGGGGGCCACTATGGCTACACCTTC
TRBV6-5	TRBJ2-3	TRBD2	.	CASSYSASGGTDTQYF	TGTGCCAGCAGTTACTCCGCTAGCGGGGGCACAGATACGCAGTATTTT
TRBV5-4	TRBJ2-2	TRBD1	.	CASREGTGVRPGELFF	TGTGCCAGCAGGGAGGGGACAGGGGTACGCCCCGGGGAGCTGTTTTTT
TRBV9	TRBJ2-3	TRBD2	.	CASSVSGGASDTQYF	TGTGCCAGCAGCGTTAGCGGGGGGGCTTCAGATACGCAGTATTTT
TRBV29-1	TRBJ2-2	TRBD1	.	CSVVPTGSGELFF	TGCAGCGTAGTCCCGACAGGGTCCGGGGAGCTGTTTTTT
TRBV5-1	TRBJ1-2	TRBD1	.	CASSLAPAGTAYGYTF	TGCGCCAGCAGCTTGGCCCCTGCCGGGACAGCCTATGGCTACACCTTC
TRBV6-6	TRBJ2-7	.	.	CASSYSSEQYF	TGTGCCAGCAGTTACTCGAGCGAGCAGTACTTC
TRBV7-2	TRBJ2-7	TRBD1	.	CASSRDRGSYEQYF	TGTGCCAGCAGCCGCGACAGGGGCTCCTACGAGCAGTACTTC
TRBV5-1	TRBJ2-3	.	.	CASSSQGPTDTQYF	TGCGCCAGCAGCTCACAGGGCCCCACAGATACGCAGTATTTT
TRBV5-4	TRBJ2-7	.	.	CASSLGSGGGEQYF	TGTGCCAGCAGCTTGGGTTCAGGGGGAGGCGAGCAGTACTTC